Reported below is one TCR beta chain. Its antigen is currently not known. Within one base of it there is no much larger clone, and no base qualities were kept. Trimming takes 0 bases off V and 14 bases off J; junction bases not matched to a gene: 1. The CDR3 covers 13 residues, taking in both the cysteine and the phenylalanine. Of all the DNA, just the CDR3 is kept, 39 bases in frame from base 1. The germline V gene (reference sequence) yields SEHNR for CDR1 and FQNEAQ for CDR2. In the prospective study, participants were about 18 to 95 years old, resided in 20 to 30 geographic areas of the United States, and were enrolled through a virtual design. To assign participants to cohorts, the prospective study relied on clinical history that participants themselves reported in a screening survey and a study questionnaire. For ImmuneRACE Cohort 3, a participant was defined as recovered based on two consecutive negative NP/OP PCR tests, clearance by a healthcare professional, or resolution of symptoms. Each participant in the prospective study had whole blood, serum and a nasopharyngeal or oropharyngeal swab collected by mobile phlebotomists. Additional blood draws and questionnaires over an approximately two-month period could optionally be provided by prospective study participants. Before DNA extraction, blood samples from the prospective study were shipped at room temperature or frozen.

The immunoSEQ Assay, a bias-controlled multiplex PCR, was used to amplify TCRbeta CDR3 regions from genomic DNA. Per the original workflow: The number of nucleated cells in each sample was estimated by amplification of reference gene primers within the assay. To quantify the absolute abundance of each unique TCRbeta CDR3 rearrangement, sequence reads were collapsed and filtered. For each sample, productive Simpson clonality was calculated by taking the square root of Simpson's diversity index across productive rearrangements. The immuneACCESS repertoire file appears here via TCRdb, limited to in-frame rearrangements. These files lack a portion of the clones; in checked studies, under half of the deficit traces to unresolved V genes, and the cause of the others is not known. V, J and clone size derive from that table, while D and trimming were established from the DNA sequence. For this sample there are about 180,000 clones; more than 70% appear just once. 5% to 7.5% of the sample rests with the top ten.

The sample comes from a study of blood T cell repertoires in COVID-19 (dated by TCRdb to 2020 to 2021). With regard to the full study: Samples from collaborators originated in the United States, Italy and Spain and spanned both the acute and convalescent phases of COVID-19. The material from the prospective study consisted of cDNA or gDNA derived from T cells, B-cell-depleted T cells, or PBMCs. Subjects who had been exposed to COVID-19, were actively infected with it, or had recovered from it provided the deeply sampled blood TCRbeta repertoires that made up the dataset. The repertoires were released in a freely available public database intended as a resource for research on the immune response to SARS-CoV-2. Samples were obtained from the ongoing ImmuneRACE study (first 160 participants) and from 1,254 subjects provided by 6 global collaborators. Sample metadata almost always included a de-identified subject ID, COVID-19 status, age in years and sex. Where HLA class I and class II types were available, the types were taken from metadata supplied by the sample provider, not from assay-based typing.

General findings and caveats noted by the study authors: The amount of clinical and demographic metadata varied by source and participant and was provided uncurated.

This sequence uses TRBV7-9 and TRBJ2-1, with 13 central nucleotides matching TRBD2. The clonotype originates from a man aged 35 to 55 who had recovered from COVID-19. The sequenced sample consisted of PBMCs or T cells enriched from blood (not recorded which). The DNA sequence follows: TGTGCCAGCAGCTTAGCGACTAGCGGGGGGAAGTTCTTC. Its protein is CASSLATSGGKFF.